This TCR beta chain was recovered during a study of T cell clonality in common variable immunodeficiency. Findings of the study overall: Shared TCRbeta clones were fewer between CVID subjects than controls. Reportedly, TCR beta sequences from common variable immunodeficiency showed fewer deletions and N-nucleotide insertions. Compared with healthy controls, CVID subjects showed increased TCRbeta clonality, mostly in about a third.

Germline V CDR1 and CDR2: SGHTA, FQGTGA. This CDR3 is 15 amino acids long. The V gene end was trimmed by 0 bases and the J gene end by 4 bases; junction bases not matched to a gene: 3. This clone appeared many times. Its matching antigen is unknown. Read data end 3 residues before the CDR3 end; the end is taken from the germline J gene. Sequenced by immunoSEQ multiplex PCR; TCRdb stores in-frame clones only, minus some. This repertoire lists about 81,000 clones without singletons; around 0.82% sits in the top ten. The chain is built from TRBV7-3 and TRBJ1-3; 7 positions match TRBD1. This clonotype was sampled from a person between 18 and 75 years old in good health. Sequences were obtained from peripheral blood mononuclear cells. The CDR3 here is CASSLTGTAGNTIYF. The CDR3 bases that were read are TGTGCCAGCAGCTTAACGGGGACAGCCGGAAACACC.